Listed below are T cell receptor beta chains from one sample, sequenced in a study of control samples from healthy donors and cancer patients. Sequencing used immunoSEQ multiplex PCR; TCRdb keeps in-frame clones, though not all of them. The data contain around 99,000 clones, around nine tenths of them singletons. Sequenced: blood. The receptors here all came from a human donor in good health. The donor label of this sample is uncertain. CDR3s leave out the opening cysteine and the closing phenylalanine or tryptophan. Only part of the rows carry a size: once, few, many, or a class if the clone is expanded.

abundance,j_gene,v_gene,CDR3aa
few,TRBJ1-3,TRBV7-8,ASSTRQTGGFGNTIY
-,TRBJ1-1,TRBV19,ASSYRGLAEAF
-,TRBJ2-1,TRBV10-2,ASSDLYPGLANEQF
-,TRBJ1-1,TRBV27,ASSFNRGTEAF
-,TRBJ1-4,TRBV27,ASSKSGTGVEKLF
-,TRBJ2-6,TRBV7-6,ASSLGQGAIGANVLT
once,TRBJ1-4,TRBV7-8,ASSLMSATNEKLF
-,TRBJ2-2,TRBV24-1,ATSDLPPPGSNTGELF
-,TRBJ1-1,TRBV30,ACWWESTEAF
-,TRBJ2-7,TRBV7-2,ASSSPPSGVWGEQY
-,TRBJ1-2,TRBV27,ASSLGGGTQT
-,TRBJ2-5,TRBV11-2,ASTLQGETQY
-,TRBJ1-1,TRBV6-5,ASQIPLGGNTEAF
-,TRBJ1-1,TRBV5-8,ASSLGQGAPAF
-,TRBJ2-2,TRBV18,ASSPQDRGSAGELF
-,TRBJ2-3,TRBV2,ASSEDHQDTQY
-,TRBJ2-7,TRBV12-3/TRBV12-4,ASSDRDEQY
-,TRBJ2-4,TRBV21-1,ASNLTGENIQY
-,TRBJ1-5,TRBV5-1,ASSISGSGNQPQH
-,TRBJ1-1,TRBV6-5,ASAVQGNTEAF
-,TRBJ1-2,TRBV27,ASRSSDRYGYT
-,TRBJ2-3,TRBV5-1,ASSTRTGATDTQY
once,TRBJ1-2,TRBV14,ASSNKRQTNYGYT
-,TRBJ2-7,TRBV29-1,SVSSPRGQGYEQY
-,TRBJ2-1,TRBV6-6,ASKTQGGYEQF
-,TRBJ2-1,TRBV19,ASSIPKVGFNEQF
-,TRBJ1-5,TRBV7-2,ASSSPGLNQPQH
-,TRBJ1-1,TRBV3-1/TRBV3-2,ASSQGQGNTEAF
-,TRBJ2-7,TRBV2,ASSKGTGGSYEQY
few,TRBJ1-1,TRBV7-9,ASSNGQLEAF
-,TRBJ2-2,TRBV4-3,ASSQGTVSGGAGGELF
-,TRBJ1-5,TRBV7-9,ASSAYGDQPQH
-,TRBJ1-4,TRBV5-1,ASSPGTGVNEKLF
-,TRBJ2-1,TRBV14,ASSQFTRAPGEQF
few,TRBJ2-2,TRBV14,ASSHAEFANTGELF
-,TRBJ1-6,TRBV3-1/TRBV3-2,ASSPLVRNSPLH
-,TRBJ1-6,TRBV10-2,ASSEVGPNSPLH
-,TRBJ2-2,TRBV7-2,ASSSLAGGTGELF
-,TRBJ2-3,TRBV5-1,ASSLPSGPTDTQY
-,TRBJ1-6,TRBV30,AWMSISSYNSPLH
-,TRBJ1-4,TRBV28,ASSLREEKLF
-,TRBJ1-3,TRBV5-4,ASSLWGDAGNTIY
-,TRBJ1-1,TRBV6-1,ASSEAPDRANAF
-,TRBJ1-1,TRBV6-6,ASRGENRVTTEAF
-,TRBJ1-2,TRBV30,ASDSNYGYT
-,TRBJ2-3,TRBV5-1,ASSLGRFTDTQY
-,TRBJ1-5,TRBV6-6,ASSYHAVQPQH
-,TRBJ1-1,TRBV9,ASSVDETEAF
-,TRBJ1-1,TRBV7-9,ASSRIEGRGTEAF
-,TRBJ1-6,TRBV6-2/TRBV6-3,ASSAADPENSPLH
-,TRBJ2-1,TRBV11-2,ASSLFTGVNEQF
-,TRBJ1-3,TRBV19,ASSQGTVGGNTIY
-,TRBJ1-6,TRBV12-5,ASVVFSGAAYNSPLH
-,TRBJ1-5,TRBV2,ASSEADLGQPQH
-,TRBJ2-2,TRBV11-2,ASSSPNTGELF
-,TRBJ1-6,TRBV4-2,ASSRDSSPLH
once,TRBJ1-6,TRBV9,ASSPKTGGDSPLH
-,TRBJ1-2,TRBV6-6,ASSNADVSYGYT
-,TRBJ2-5,TRBV5-6,ASSSDLGSGTQY
once,TRBJ1-1,TRBV10-3,AISESMGEAF